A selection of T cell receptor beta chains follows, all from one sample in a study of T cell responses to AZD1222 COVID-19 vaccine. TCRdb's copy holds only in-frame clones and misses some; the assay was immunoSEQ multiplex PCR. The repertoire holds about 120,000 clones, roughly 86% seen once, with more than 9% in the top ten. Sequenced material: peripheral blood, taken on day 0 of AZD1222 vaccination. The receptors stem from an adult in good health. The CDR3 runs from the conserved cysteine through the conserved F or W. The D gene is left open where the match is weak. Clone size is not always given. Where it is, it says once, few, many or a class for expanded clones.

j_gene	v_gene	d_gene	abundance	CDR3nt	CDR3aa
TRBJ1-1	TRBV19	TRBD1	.	TGTGCCAGTAGTCAGACAGGGGGCTTGAACACTGAAGCTTTCTTT	CASSQTGGLNTEAFF
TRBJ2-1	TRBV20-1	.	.	TGCAGTGCGCGAGCAGGGGTTGAGCAGTTCTTC	CSARAGVEQFF
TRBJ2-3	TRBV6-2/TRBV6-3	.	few	TGTGCCAGCAGTTACGAGGTGCTAGCCGCCTCTTCAAAAGATACGCAGTATTTT	CASSYEVLAASSKDTQYF
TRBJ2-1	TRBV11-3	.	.	TGTGCCAGCAGCTTAGGTCTTAGCTACGATGAGCAGTTCTTC	CASSLGLSYDEQFF
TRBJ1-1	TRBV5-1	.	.	TGCGCCAGCAGCGTGCTCGACGGGGCTGAAGCTTTCTTT	CASSVLDGAEAFF
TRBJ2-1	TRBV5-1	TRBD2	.	TGCGCCAGCAGCGTCGGACTAGCGGATTACAATGAGCAGTTCTTC	CASSVGLADYNEQFF
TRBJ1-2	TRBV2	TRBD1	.	TGTGCCAGCAGCGCACAACAGGGGACCCCCTGGGGCTACACCTTC	CASSAQQGTPWGYTF
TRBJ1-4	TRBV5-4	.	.	TGTGCCAGCAAAATACAGGGAGAGGAAAAACTGTTTTTT	CASKIQGEEKLFF
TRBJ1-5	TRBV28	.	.	TGTGCCAGCAGTCAAGACAGCGTCCAGCCCCAGCATTTT	CASSQDSVQPQHF
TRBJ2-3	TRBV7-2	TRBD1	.	TGTGCCAGCAGCATGGACAGGGCCACAGATACGCAGTATTTT	CASSMDRATDTQYF
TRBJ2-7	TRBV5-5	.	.	TGTGCCAGCAGCTTGGGATGGACACTCTACGAGCAGTACTTC	CASSLGWTLYEQYF
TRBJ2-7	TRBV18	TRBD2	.	TGTGCCAGCTCACCACCGAACGGGAGGGATTTGGAGCAGTACTTC	CASSPPNGRDLEQYF
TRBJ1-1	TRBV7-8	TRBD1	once	TGTGCCAGCAGCTTAACGGACAGGGGCGGCACTGAAGCTTTCTTT	CASSLTDRGGTEAFF
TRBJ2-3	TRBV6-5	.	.	TGTGCCAGCAGTTACCTAGATACGCAGTATTTT	CASSYLDTQYF
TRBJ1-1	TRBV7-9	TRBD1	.	TGTGCCAGCAGCGCAGTACAGGGGACTGAAGCTTTCTTT	CASSAVQGTEAFF
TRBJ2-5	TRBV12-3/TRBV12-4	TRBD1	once	TGTGCCAGCACCGAGGGGGCTCGGGAGACCCAGTACTTC	CASTEGARETQYF
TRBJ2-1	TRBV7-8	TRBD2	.	TGTGCCAGCAGCTTAGTGGGTAGCGGGAGGGGATCCTACAATGAGCAGTTCTTC	CASSLVGSGRGSYNEQFF
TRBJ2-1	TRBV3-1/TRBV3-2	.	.	TGTGCCAGCAGCCAAACCCAGGTTCCCGACGGGTCCTACAATGAGCAGTTCTTC	CASSQTQVPDGSYNEQFF
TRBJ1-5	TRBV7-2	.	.	TGTGCCAGCAGCTCCCCCACACAGCCCCAGCATTTT	CASSSPTQPQHF
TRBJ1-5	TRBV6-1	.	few	TGTGCCAGCAGTGAAGGGACACCTTATCAGCCCCAGCATTTT	CASSEGTPYQPQHF
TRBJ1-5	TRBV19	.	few	TGTGCCAGTACCACCTTCCCTTACAATCAGCCCCAGCATTTT	CASTTFPYNQPQHF
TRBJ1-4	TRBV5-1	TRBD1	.	TGCGCCAGCAGCGAGGGACAGGGAAATGAAAAACTGTTTTTT	CASSEGQGNEKLFF
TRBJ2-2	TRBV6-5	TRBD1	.	TGTGCCAGCAGTTACTTTCCGGGACAGGGAACCGGGGAGCTGTTTTTT	CASSYFPGQGTGELFF
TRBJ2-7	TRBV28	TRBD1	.	TGTGCCTCAGTCGGGACAGGGGTTGGCGAGCAGTACTTC	CASVGTGVGEQYF
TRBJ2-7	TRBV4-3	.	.	TGCGCCAGCAGCCAAGATTTTGACTCCTCAGCCATCTACGAGCAGTACTTC	CASSQDFDSSAIYEQYF
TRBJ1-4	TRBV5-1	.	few	TGCGCCAGCAGGTTTGCAACTAATGAAAAACTGTTTTTT	CASRFATNEKLFF
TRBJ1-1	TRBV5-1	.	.	TGCGCCAGCAGCCCCGACAGACTGGGGACTGAAGCTTTCTTT	CASSPDRLGTEAFF
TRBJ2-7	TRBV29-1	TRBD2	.	TGCAGCGTTGAAGCACTTCTCGGGACAGCTACTAGCGGGAGGGCCGGGTCCTACGAGCAGTACTTC	CSVEALLGTATSGRAGSYEQYF
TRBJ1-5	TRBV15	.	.	TGTGCCACCAGCAGAGATTACTTAAGCAATCAGCCCCAGCATTTT	CATSRDYLSNQPQHF
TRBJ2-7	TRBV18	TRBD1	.	TGTGCCAGCTCGGAACCGGGACAGACATCCTACGAGCAGTACTTC	CASSEPGQTSYEQYF
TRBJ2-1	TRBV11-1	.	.	TGTGCCAGCAGCTTAGGGCGGGGCAATGAGCAGTTCTTC	CASSLGRGNEQFF
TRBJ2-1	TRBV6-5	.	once	TGTGCCAGCAGTTACAGCAGGGTCTACAATGAGCAGTTCTTC	CASSYSRVYNEQFF
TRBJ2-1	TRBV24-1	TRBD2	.	TGTGCCACCAGCATACTAGCGGAGGGGGGTAATGAGCAGTTCTTC	CATSILAEGGNEQFF